The 31 T cell receptor beta chains reported below all come from one sample, sequenced in a study of early T cells in non-severe SARS-CoV-2 infection. In TCRdb, the 5' RACE reads were re-called with MiXCR into one record per CDR3 protein. Of under 100,000 distinct CDR3 sequences in the sample, roughly 13% were seen once. Sequencing was done on a sample of whole blood. The receptors originated from an adult who was a healthcare worker with PCR-confirmed SARS-CoV-2 infection or an uninfected control (not recorded which).

This clonotype was observed a handful of times. The rearrangement joins TRBV5-5 to TRBJ1-4; no clear D gene. The germline V gene encodes CDR1 SGHKS and CDR2 YYEKEE (reference sequence). The CDR3 covers 13 residues. Deletions cut 0 bases from V and 8 bases from J, with 8 bases between. CDR3 amino acids: CASSLAPPEKLFF. CDR3 coding DNA: TGTGCCAGCAGCTTGGCCCCTCCGGAAAAACTGTTTTTT.

The table lists this clonotype with many counts. This chain connects TRBV20-1 to TRBJ1-4; D is undetermined. Germline CDR1 DFQATT, CDR2 SNEGSKA (reference sequence). The V end lost 3 bases, the J end lost 10 bases, and 18 bases lay between the germline ends. CDR3 length: 14 residues. CDR3 residues: CSARSYSPGGKLFF. The CDR3 DNA is TGCAGTGCTAGGTCGTATAGTCCCGGCGGAAAACTGTTTTTT.

The chain couples TRBV6-8 to TRBJ2-3, with a weak D call TRBD1 (6 bases). The germline CDR1 and CDR2 sequences are MNHGY and SAAAGT. The CDR3 consists of 13 residues. V dropped 6 bases and J dropped 10 bases, with 17 bases sitting between them. CDR3 DNA: TGTGCCAGCAGAGAGACTGGGGGCCCCGCGCAGTATTTT. Protein: CASRETGGPAQYF.

The sample holds a few counts of this clonotype. The V call is TRBV7-2, the J call TRBJ1-6; D is unresolved. The CDR3 extends over 16 amino acids. V lost 5 bases and J lost 7, with 18 bases in between. Germline CDR1 SGHTA, CDR2 FQGNSA. The DNA for the CDR3 is TGTGCCAGCAGCCTGGGATCGGGCCCCCAGAATTCACCCCTCCACTTT. It translates to CASSLGSGPQNSPLHF.

This clonotype was seen ten or more times. DNA for the CDR3: TGTGCCAGCAGTTCCCCGGGAAGGGGGCGGAACACTGAAGCTTTCTTT. Amino acids: CASSSPGRGRNTEAFF. This chain connects TRBV28 to TRBJ1-1, with 7 bases identical to TRBD1. With V trimmed by 4 bases and J by 1 base, 9 bases remained unmatched. CDR3 size: 16 residues. Germline V gene sequence: CDR1 MDHEN, CDR2 SYDVKM.

V usage is TRBV11-2 and J usage is TRBJ1-4, with TRBD1 matching 7 bases. The CDR3 loop spans 11 amino acids. After removal of 5 bases from V and 15 bases from J, the junction contained 6 bases not matched to a gene. CDR1 SGHAT and CDR2 FQNNGV come from the germline V gene. The CDR3 here is CASSGGTVVFF. The CDR3 nucleotides are TGTGCCAGCAGCGGGGGGACAGTGGTGTTTTTT.

On this clonotype itself: Compared with germline, one end of the junction differs, possibly owing to a read error. The rearrangement uses TRBV19 and TRBJ2-6; D tentatively reads TRBD1 or TRBD2 (5 bases each). The CDR3 sequence is 15 residues long. Germline lookup yields CDR1 LNHDA and CDR2 SQIVND (reference sequence). The CDR3 DNA reads TGTGCCAGTAGTATTGGGGGTTATGGGGCCAACATCCTGACTTTC. Its translation: CASSIGGYGANILTF.

This clonotype was counted at least ten times. The rearrangement links TRBV2 to TRBJ2-2, with D possibly being TRBD1 (5 bases). Per the germline V gene, CDR1 is SNHLY and CDR2 is FYNNEI. The CDR3 runs to 15 residues. The V and J ends lost 2 bases and 7 bases respectively, with 14 bases between them. The DNA for the CDR3 is TGTGCCAGCAGTGAACGGCAGGGAAGAAACGGGGAGCTGTTTTTT. It encodes CASSERQGRNGELFF. Filled out from reference TRBV2 and TRBJ2-2, the complete variable domain reads EPEVTQTPSHQVTQMGQEVILRCVPISNHLYFYWYRQILGQKVEFLVSFYNNEISEKSEIFDDQFSVERPDGSNFTLKIRSTKLEDSAMYFCASSERQGRNGELFFGEGSRLTVL.

This clonotype was detected ten times or more. The chain couples TRBV6-4 to TRBJ2-3; 8 bases map to TRBD2. Trimming took 4 bases from V and 0 from J; bases not matched to a gene: 3. Germline CDR1 and CDR2: MRHNA and SNTAGT. The CDR3 consists of 15 residues. The CDR3 is CASSAIAGSTDTQYF. DNA of the CDR3: TGTGCCAGCAGTGCCATAGCGGGGAGCACAGATACGCAGTATTTT.

This clonotype was observed a handful of times. The rearrangement joins TRBV6-2 or TRBV6-3 to TRBJ1-1; D not resolved. V was trimmed by 4 bases and J by 5 bases, leaving 11 bases between them. CDR3 length equals 13 residues. In germline, CDR1 is MNHEY, CDR2 SVGEGT. In nucleotides, the CDR3 is TGTGCCAGCAGTTCTTTAGTAGGTACTGAAGCTTTCTTT. Its translation: CASSSLVGTEAFF.

The chain joins TRBV19 to TRBJ1-2; tentative D call: TRBD1 (5 bases). Germline V gives CDR1 LNHDA, CDR2 SQIVND (reference sequence). The CDR3 runs 15 residues. V dropped 7 bases and J dropped 4 bases, with 19 bases sitting between them. The chain's CDR3 is CASTPGRRQGYGYTF. DNA for the CDR3: TGTGCCAGTACCCCAGGGCGGAGGCAAGGCTATGGCTACACCTTC.

CDR3 DNA: TGTGCCAGCAGCTTAGCCGGGACTAGCGGGGGGCAAGAGACCCAGTACTTC. This codes for CASSLAGTSGGQETQYF. V gene TRBV7-2 combines with J gene TRBJ2-5, with TRBD2 matching 15 bases. Germline V gene lookup returns CDR1 SGHTA and CDR2 FQGNSA. The CDR3 spans 17 residues. The V gene end was trimmed by 0 bases and the J gene end by 2 bases; junction bases not matched to a gene: 1.

The chain recombines TRBV7-9 with TRBJ1-1, with a tentative D call TRBD1 (6 bases). Germline CDR1 and CDR2: SEHNR and FQNEAQ (reference sequence). The ends were cut back, 5 bases at V and 3 bases at J, with 22 bases in the middle. There are 17 residues in the CDR3. In DNA form, the CDR3 reads TGTGCCAGCAGCCCCCGGGTCGGGGGGCCCGGGGACACTGAAGCTTTCTTT. Translation gives CASSPRVGGPGDTEAFF.

At least ten counts were recorded for this clonotype. The V gene is TRBV15, the J gene TRBJ1-2; D call uncertain. This CDR3 contains 13 residues. Trimming left V 3 bases short and J 7 bases short, with 12 bases between. Germline-derived CDR1 and CDR2 are LNHNV and YYDKDF (reference sequence). The DNA of the CDR3 is TGTGCCACCAGCAGTGGCGGAGGAGCTGGCTACACCTTC. Protein: CATSSGGGAGYTF.

Note on this clonotype: A much larger clone lies a single base off, so this may be a read error. The chain couples TRBV6-5 to TRBJ1-6, with a tentative D call TRBD1 (5 bases). This CDR3 is built from 16 residues. Trimming stripped 4 bases from V and 10 bases from J, with 20 bases between. Germline values: CDR1 MNHEY, CDR2 SVGAGI. CDR3 sequence (DNA): TGTGCCAGCAGTTGGGAGCTGGGCCAGGGCGGATCACCCCTCCACTTT. Translating gives CASSWELGQGGSPLHF.

This clonotype was counted many times. The DNA is left out, because the CDR3 cannot be placed on it with certainty; the CDR3 is given as TCRdb lists it. The chain recombines TRBV7-9 with TRBJ1-1; whether TRBD1, the table's D call, matches the DNA was not checked. Germline V gene lookup returns CDR1 SEHNR and CDR2 FQNEAQ (reference sequence). Ends included, the CDR3 has 14 residues. The CDR3 sequence is CASSLVGAGAKGFF.

This clonotype came up many times. V is TRBV10-3 and J is TRBJ1-3; perhaps TRBD1 as D (5 bases). The length of the CDR3 is 16 residues. Germline values: CDR1 ENHRY, CDR2 SYGVKD. V lost 4 bases, J lost 2 bases, and 15 bases lay in between. This chain's CDR3 is CAISGGTGTPGNTIYF. CDR3 in DNA: TGTGCCATCAGTGGGGGGACCGGGACTCCTGGAAACACCATATATTTT.

Notes on this clonotype: A read error may explain this, as a much larger clone is one base away. The rearrangement links TRBV27 to TRBJ1-2, with a tentative D call TRBD1 (5 bases). The CDR3 loop spans 15 amino acids. The V gene lost 2 bases and the J gene lost 3 bases, with 13 bases spanning the gap. Germline CDR1 is MNHEY and CDR2 is SMNVEV (reference sequence). CDR3 protein: CASSLGQGEHYGYTF. The CDR3 DNA reads as TGTGCCAGCAGTTTAGGGCAGGGAGAGCACTATGGCTACACCTTC.

This clonotype was recorded at least ten times. This chain uses TRBV5-1 with TRBJ2-5, with a weak D call TRBD2 (5 bases). The germline gives CDR1 SGHRS, CDR2 YFSETQ. The CDR3 has 14 amino acids. With 4 bases removed from V and 5 bases from J, the gap between germline ends came to 15 bases. The CDR3 protein is CASSPGGSAETQYF. In DNA, the CDR3 is TGCGCCAGCAGCCCCGGAGGTTCTGCGGAGACCCAGTACTTC.

This clonotype was seen only once. The V and J genes are TRBV6-2 or TRBV6-3 and TRBJ2-3; the match to TRBD1 covers 9 bases. J gave up 4 bases and V 1 base, and 9 bases lay outside the gene matches. CDR3 length: 17 amino acids. The germline gives CDR1 MNHEY, CDR2 SVGEGT. CDR3 loop: CASSYWVGTGHSDTQYF. CDR3 coding DNA: TGTGCCAGCAGTTACTGGGTAGGGACAGGGCATTCAGATACGCAGTATTTT.

This clonotype was detected a few times. V gene TRBV20-1 combines with J gene TRBJ2-3, with TRBD2 identical over 10 bases. Trimming removed 3 bases from V and 5 bases from J; junction bases left unmatched: 5. CDR1 is DFQATT and CDR2 is SNEGSKA in the germline V gene (reference sequence). The CDR3 extends over 14 amino acids. The CDR3 loop reads CSASILAGRDTQYF. In DNA form, the CDR3 reads TGCAGTGCTAGTATACTAGCGGGGAGAGATACGCAGTATTTT.

This clonotype was seen at least ten times. The V gene is TRBV7-9, the J gene TRBJ1-2, with no clear D. The germline V gene has CDR1 SEHNR and CDR2 FQNEAQ (reference sequence). This CDR3 has 12 residues. Trimming removed 5 bases at V and 5 bases at J, with 9 bases between. The CDR3 DNA sequence: TGTGCCAGCAGCGCCGCGCCGTATGGCTACACCTTC. It yields the protein CASSAAPYGYTF.

In its sample, this clonotype was seen a few times. This chain connects TRBV9 to TRBJ2-1, with 9 nucleotides matching TRBD2. V shed 4 bases, J shed 10 bases, and the junction held 3 bases outside the gene matches. There are 12 residues in the CDR3. CDR1 SGDLS and CDR2 YYNGEE come from the germline V gene. Here the CDR3 reads CASSPGTSEQFF. The CDR3 DNA sequence: TGTGCCAGCAGCCCAGGGACTAGCGAGCAGTTCTTC.

This clonotype was counted between two and nine times. The chain couples TRBV20-1 to TRBJ1-3; 8 bases map to TRBD1. In germline, CDR1 is DFQATT, CDR2 SNEGSKA (reference sequence). Germline trimming cut 6 bases from V and 4 bases from J; bases unmatched to any gene: 8. This CDR3 region has 14 residues. CDR3 region: CSATGQGWGNTIYF. The CDR3 nucleotides read TGCAGTGCAACCGGACAGGGTTGGGGAAACACCATATATTTT.

In its sample, this clonotype was seen a few times. This chain connects TRBV12-3 or TRBV12-4 to TRBJ1-6; TRBD1 might be the D (6 bases). Trimming removed 5 bases at V and 1 base at J, with 6 bases between. This CDR3 has 14 residues. In DNA, the CDR3 is TGTGCCAGCAGTACAGGGTCCTATAATTCACCCCTCCACTTT. Encoded protein: CASSTGSYNSPLHF.

This clonotype was seen ten or more times. This chain links TRBV20-1 with TRBJ2-4, with 12 bases identical to TRBD2. The CDR3 has 15 amino acids. Germline trimming cut 5 bases from V and 1 base from J; bases unmatched to any gene: 3. Germline assignment: CDR1 DFQATT and CDR2 SNEGSKA (reference sequence). CDR3 sequence: CSAPLAGGAKNIQYF. The CDR3 coding sequence is TGCAGTGCTCCTCTAGCGGGGGGGGCCAAAAACATTCAGTACTTC.

In this sample, this clonotype turned up a few times. This sequence joins TRBV6-1 and TRBJ2-3; D gene unclear. The germline CDR1 and CDR2 sequences are MNHNS and SASEGT. This CDR3 has 15 residues. Between the trimmed V and J ends, which lost 0 bases and 9 bases, there was a span of 16 bases. CDR3 amino acids: CASSEAVLRPNTQYF. CDR3 bases: TGTGCCAGCAGTGAAGCCGTGCTGAGACCAAACACGCAGTATTTT.

At least ten counts were recorded for this clonotype. J is TRBJ2-3 and V is TRBV6-6, with D tentatively TRBD1 or TRBD2 (5 bases each). V was trimmed by 5 bases and J by 1 base, leaving 10 bases between them. CDR1 and CDR2 from the germline V gene are MNHNY and SVGAGI (reference sequence). CDR3 length: 14 amino acids. CDR3 nucleotide sequence: TGTGCCAGCAGTACGGGACGGGGCACAGATACGCAGTATTTT. Protein sequence: CASSTGRGTDTQYF.

This clonotype was counted many times. The chain links TRBV20-1 to TRBJ1-2, with TRBD1 matching 8 bases. V dropped 2 bases and J dropped 6; count of bases not matched to a gene: 2. The CDR3 consists of 12 residues. Germline CDR1 and CDR2: DFQATT and SNEGSKA (reference sequence). This CDR3 is CSARTTGDGYTF. The CDR3 DNA reads TGCAGTGCTAGAACGACAGGGGATGGCTACACCTTC.

This clonotype was observed at least ten times. One end of the junction is discordant with germline, which a read error may explain. This chain connects TRBV29-1 to TRBJ2-1; 8 nucleotides line up with TRBD1. Per germline, CDR1 SQVTM and CDR2 ANQGSEA. The CDR3 runs to 14 residues. CDR3 loop: CSVTRTGSSNEQFF. CDR3 nucleotide sequence: TGCAGCGTCACCCGGACAGGGTCCTCCAATGAGCAGTTCTTC.

As for this clonotype: With a much larger clone just one base away, this may be a read error. CDR3 in DNA: TGTGCCAGCAGCCACGGGACAGGGTCTGCATCCGGGCAGTACTTC. Its protein product is CASSHGTGSASGQYF. V and J are TRBV3-1 and TRBJ2-7; 9 bases align to TRBD1. Per the germline V gene, CDR1 is LGHDT and CDR2 is YNNKEL (reference sequence). The CDR3 has 15 amino acids. Trimming took 3 bases from V and 9 from J; bases not matched to a gene: 12.